The 22 T cell receptor beta chains given below trace back to one sample, sequenced in a study of cytomegalovirus exposure and HLA in healthy donors. PCR involved 60 Vbeta and 13 Jbeta primers. Some clones are missing from TCRdb's copy, which holds only in-frame ones; the method was immunoSEQ multiplex PCR. The sample carries about 90,000 clones, over 60% recorded once. The sequenced material came from PBMCs. Every receptor here comes from a man under 40 in good health and CMV-seronegative.

This clone was found a few times. This sequence joins TRBV7-6 and TRBJ2-1; TRBD1 aligns across 7 bases. The CDR3 is 14 residues long. V dropped 5 bases and J dropped 5; count of bases not matched to a gene: 6. Per germline, CDR1 SGHVS and CDR2 FNYEAQ. The CDR3 DNA sequence: TGTGCCAGCAGCAGAGGGACAGCCAACAATGAGCAGTTCTTC. Translating gives CASSRGTANNEQFF.

The chain carries TRBV5-4 and TRBJ1-1; D is unresolved. V lost 6 bases, J lost 3 bases, and 21 bases lay in between. This CDR3 is 16 amino acids long. In germline, CDR1 is SGHNT, CDR2 YYREEE (reference sequence). The CDR3 coding sequence is TGTGCCAGCAAACCACTATTAGCGTGGGCGGACACTGAAGCTTTCTTT. Translating gives CASKPLLAWADTEAFF.

This clone was detected only a few times. The chain carries TRBV29-1 and TRBJ2-3; 11 positions match TRBD2. J was trimmed by 3 bases and V by 5 bases; bases with no gene match: 4. CDR1 is SQVTM and CDR2 is ANQGSEA in the germline V gene. The CDR3 loop spans 14 amino acids. The CDR3 spells CSVLTSGGTDTQYF. CDR3 nucleotide sequence: TGCAGCGTTTTAACTAGCGGGGGTACAGATACGCAGTATTTT.

This clone was recorded a few times. The chain recombines TRBV5-4 with TRBJ2-7, with D possibly being TRBD2 (6 bases). This CDR3 has 13 residues. The V gene lost 5 bases and the J gene lost 6 bases, with 15 bases spanning the gap. The germline V gene encodes CDR1 SGHNT and CDR2 YYREEE (reference sequence). CDR3 nucleotides: TGTGCCAGCAGGGCGGGATTCGGAGGCGAGCAGTACTTC. It specifies CASRAGFGGEQYF.

The V gene is TRBV29-1, the J gene TRBJ1-2; D is ambiguous. Trimming took off 5 bases at V and 5 bases at J, with 15 bases between the two ends. The CDR3 loop spans 13 amino acids. Germline CDR1 reads SQVTM; CDR2 reads ANQGSEA. In nucleotides, the CDR3 is TGCAGCGTTTTGGTGGGCCCCAGGTATGGCTACACCTTC. Amino acid sequence: CSVLVGPRYGYTF.

This clone has only one observation. The chain joins TRBV27 to TRBJ1-1; TRBD1 is a possible D gene (6 bases). V gave up 5 bases and J gave up 4 bases, with 14 bases separating them. CDR1 is MNHEY, CDR2 SMNVEV, per germline (reference sequence). This CDR3 spans 14 amino acids. The CDR3: CASSTLRGGTEAFF. CDR3 nucleotide sequence: TGTGCCAGCAGTACACTCAGGGGTGGCACTGAAGCTTTCTTT.

The chain couples TRBV5-1 to TRBJ2-5; 12 nucleotides match TRBD2. CDR3 length: 15 amino acids. In germline, CDR1 is SGHRS, CDR2 YFSETQ. Trimming at V came to 7 bases and at J to 7 bases, leaving 11 bases not matched to a gene. The CDR3 sequence is CASGSTSGGLGTQYF. CDR3 nucleotides: TGCGCCAGCGGGTCGACTAGCGGGGGCCTCGGGACCCAGTACTTC.

This chain joins TRBV5-4 and TRBJ1-2; possible D gene TRBD1, 6 bases. In germline, CDR1 is SGHNT, CDR2 YYREEE (reference sequence). The CDR3 runs to 15 residues. The V gene lost 0 bases and the J gene lost 0 bases, with 9 bases spanning the gap. The CDR3 nucleotides read TGTGCCAGCAGCTTGGACAGGGTTACTAACTATGGCTACACCTTC. Protein: CASSLDRVTNYGYTF.

There are a few counts of this clone. J is TRBJ1-4 and V is TRBV7-9; 11 positions agree with TRBD1. This CDR3 is built from 17 residues. CDR1 SEHNR and CDR2 FQNEAQ come from the germline V gene (reference sequence). Trimming cost V 5 bases and J 8 bases; bases outside gene matches: 13. The CDR3 here is CASSPGQGAILGEKLFF. The CDR3 DNA is TGTGCCAGCAGCCCCGGACAGGGGGCGATTTTAGGGGAAAAACTGTTTTTT.

The chain is built from TRBV5-5 and TRBJ1-1, with D unclear. Germline CDR1 reads SGHKS; CDR2 reads YYEKEE (reference sequence). V lost 0 bases to trimming and J lost 0 bases, with 9 bases between them. This CDR3 region has 15 residues. Written as DNA, the CDR3 is TGTGCCAGCAGCTTGGCGAGTGGTTTGAACACTGAAGCTTTCTTT. Amino acid sequence: CASSLASGLNTEAFF.

The V call is TRBV27, the J call TRBJ2-7, with D possibly being TRBD1 (5 bases). Germline V gene sequence: CDR1 MNHEY, CDR2 SMNVEV (reference sequence). V was pared by 5 bases and J by 4 bases, with 9 bases between. The CDR3 sequence is 12 residues long. CDR3 DNA sequence: TGTGCCAGCAGTACGACAGCTTACGAGCAGTACTTC. This sequence encodes CASSTTAYEQYF.

This clone was observed a few times. The chain links TRBV6-1 to TRBJ1-5; D remains unclear. The CDR3 is 14 amino acids. CDR1 is MNHNS and CDR2 is SASEGT in the germline V gene. Trimming removed 6 bases from V and 3 bases from J, with 12 bases in between. The CDR3 loop reads CASSPTVPNQPQHF. Written as DNA, the CDR3 is TGTGCCAGCAGCCCCACGGTTCCCAATCAGCCCCAGCATTTT.

The J gene is TRBJ2-5, the V gene TRBV6-1, with D possibly TRBD2 on 6 matching bases. V lost 2 bases to trimming and J lost 13 bases, with 14 bases between them. Looked up from germline, CDR1 is MNHNS and CDR2 is SASEGT. The CDR3 runs to 12 residues. CDR3: CASSETGTSRYF. The CDR3 DNA sequence: TGTGCCAGCAGTGAAACCGGGACTTCCCGGTACTTC.

The chain links TRBV11-3 to TRBJ2-1; TRBD2 matches at 8 bases. This CDR3 comprises 15 residues. Germline CDR1 is SGHNT and CDR2 is YENEEA. With 5 bases clipped from V and 10 bases from J, the junction kept 13 bases outside the gene matches. CDR3 region: CASSQTSGDWGEQFF. DNA of the CDR3: TGTGCCAGCAGCCAAACTAGCGGAGACTGGGGCGAGCAGTTCTTC.

The rearrangement joins TRBV5-1 to TRBJ2-1; tentatively, D is TRBD1 (7 bases). Per germline, CDR1 SGHRS and CDR2 YFSETQ. This CDR3 comprises 16 residues. Trimming took 0 bases from V and 1 from J, leaving 11 bases between them. The CDR3 DNA is TGCGCCAGCAGCTTGGTTGCAGGGGGGTCCTACAATGAGCAGTTCTTC. This translates into CASSLVAGGSYNEQFF.

This clone was picked up one time. This sequence joins TRBV19 and TRBJ1-1; D perhaps matches TRBD1 (5 bases). The CDR3 has 13 residues. V was trimmed by 5 bases and J by 2 bases, leaving 9 bases between them. CDR1 is LNHDA, CDR2 SQIVND, per germline (reference sequence). For the CDR3, the DNA is TGTGCCAGTAGTGCTTGGGGCAACACTGAAGCTTTCTTT. Amino acid sequence: CASSAWGNTEAFF.

The J gene is TRBJ2-3, the V gene TRBV12-5; the D is unclear. Germline-derived CDR1 and CDR2 are LGHNT and FRNRAP. Trimming shortened V by 2 bases and J by 4 bases, and 10 bases separated the two germline ends. This CDR3 comprises 14 residues. The DNA for the CDR3 is TGTGCTAGTGGTTTGCCCGAGAACCCAGATACGCAGTATTTT. Encoded protein: CASGLPENPDTQYF.

This clone was seen a few times. The chain joins TRBV7-8 to TRBJ2-7, with D tentatively TRBD1 (6 bases). This CDR3 has 13 residues. The germline CDR1 and CDR2 sequences are SGHVS and FQNEAQ. Deletions cut 6 bases from V and 1 base from J, with 10 bases between. CDR3 nucleotide sequence: TGTGCCAGCAGAAATGGACAGTCCTACGAGCAGTACTTC. This translates into CASRNGQSYEQYF.

The rearrangement joins TRBV7-9 to TRBJ2-7; 10 bases map to TRBD1. The trim removed 5 bases at V and 4 bases at J, leaving 5 bases unmatched. The germline V gene has CDR1 SEHNR and CDR2 FQNEAQ (reference sequence). This CDR3 has 14 residues. CDR3 sequence reads: CASSNRDRGYEQYF. DNA of the CDR3: TGTGCCAGCAGCAACCGGGACAGGGGATACGAGCAGTACTTC.

This clone has a handful of counts. This chain connects TRBV18 to TRBJ1-2, with TRBD1 matching over 7 bases. The trim removed 3 bases at V and 0 bases at J, leaving 4 bases unmatched. CDR1 and CDR2 (germline): KGHSH, LQKENI. CDR3 length equals 15 residues. The CDR3 DNA follows: TGTGCCAGCTCACCGGACAGGACCTCTAACTATGGCTACACCTTC. Protein product: CASSPDRTSNYGYTF.

The chain couples TRBV14 to TRBJ1-2; D gene ambiguous. V was trimmed by 2 bases and J by 4 bases, leaving 8 bases between them. Germline V gene lookup returns CDR1 SGHDN and CDR2 FVKESK. CDR3 length: 13 amino acids. The CDR3 nucleotides read TGTGCCAGCAGCCAATACACGGGCTATGGCTACACCTTC. This sequence encodes CASSQYTGYGYTF.

The chain has TRBV9 and TRBJ1-3; D unclear. V was pared by 3 bases and J by 9 bases, with 13 bases between. This CDR3 region has 13 residues. Germline CDR1 is SGDLS and CDR2 is YYNGEE. The DNA of the CDR3 is TGTGCCAGCAGCGACCGACCGCGCGGCACCATATATTTT. It codes for CASSDRPRGTIYF.